These 12 T cell receptor beta chains originate from one sample sequenced in a study of blood T cells in healthy people across ages. A second PCR of 7 to 11 cycles used a sample-barcoded 5' primer and a J-beta primer mix. MiXCR was run by TCRdb on the 5' RACE reads, yielding one entry per CDR3 protein. The table lists fewer than 2,000,000 distinct CDR3 sequences, about two fifths of them singletons, with more than 20% in the top ten. The material sequenced was blood. Receptors originate from a human donor in good health.

This clonotype was detected only once. The J gene is TRBJ1-1, the V gene TRBV30; D is unclear. V shed 4 bases and J shed 1 base, with 7 bases lying between them. The CDR3 covers 12 residues. CDR1 is GTSNPN, CDR2 SVGIG, per germline (reference sequence). DNA for the CDR3: TGTGCCTGGACTTGGGAGAACACTGAAGCTTTCTTT. The encoded protein is CAWTWENTEAFF.

V gene TRBV2 combines with J gene TRBJ2-1, with 11 bases aligning to TRBD2. CDR1 and CDR2 from the germline V gene are SNHLY and FYNNEI. The CDR3 contains 18 residues. The junction had 14 bases not matched to a gene; V was cut back by 7 bases and J by 3 bases. CDR3 residues: CASNPTSGVLVDYNEQFF. DNA of the CDR3: TGTGCCAGCAACCCGACTAGCGGGGTCCTGGTGGACTACAATGAGCAGTTCTTC.

The J gene is TRBJ2-4, the V gene TRBV29-1; 9 bases match TRBD2. Trimming at V came to 4 bases and at J to 8 bases, leaving 3 bases not matched to a gene. This CDR3 has 12 residues. Germline V lookup: CDR1 SQVTM, CDR2 ANQGSEA. CDR3 protein: CSVALAGDIQYF. CDR3 in DNA: TGCAGCGTTGCGTTAGCGGGGGACATTCAGTACTTC.

The chain joins TRBV2 to TRBJ2-5, with D maybe TRBD1 (6 bases). Trimming removed 7 bases from V and 1 base from J, with 13 bases in between. The CDR3 totals 14 residues. Looked up from germline, CDR1 is SNHLY and CDR2 is FYNNEI. CDR3 sequence: CASNQQGPQETQYF. The CDR3 nucleotides read TGTGCCAGCAACCAACAGGGCCCCCAAGAGACCCAGTACTTC.

The V call is TRBV6-5, the J call TRBJ1-2; tentative D call: TRBD1 (6 bases). The CDR3 length is 14 residues. Germline V gives CDR1 MNHEY, CDR2 SVGAGI. Trimming left V 9 bases short and J 7 bases short, with 21 bases between. Here the CDR3 reads CARPPPGHLSGYTF. DNA for the CDR3: TGTGCCAGACCTCCACCGGGACATCTCAGTGGCTACACCTTC.

CDR3 residues: CASSPDEQTGGYYGYTF. The CDR3 DNA is TGCGCCAGCAGCCCAGACGAACAAACAGGGGGTTACTATGGCTACACCTTC. This chain joins TRBV4-3 and TRBJ1-2; 8 positions agree with TRBD1. Germline V CDR1 and CDR2: LGHNA, YSLEER. The CDR3 length is 17 residues. The V segment lost 4 bases and the J segment 3 bases; nucleotides outside the gene matches: 13.

The V and J genes are TRBV4-1 and TRBJ2-2, with D possibly being TRBD2 (6 bases). CDR1 MGHRA and CDR2 YSYEKL come from the germline V gene. The CDR3 covers 14 residues. The V end was cut by 5 bases, the J end by 3 bases, with 10 bases between. The CDR3 sequence is CASSSRRDTGELFF. The CDR3 nucleotides are TGCGCCAGCAGCAGCCGGAGGGACACCGGGGAGCTGTTTTTT.

The V gene is TRBV6-1, the J gene TRBJ2-3; weak D call: TRBD1 (5 bases). Per the germline V gene, CDR1 is MNHNS and CDR2 is SASEGT. This CDR3 region has 14 residues. The V gene lost 6 bases and the J gene lost 6 bases, with 16 bases spanning the gap. CDR3 coding DNA: TGTGCCAGCAGAGAGGACATGGCAAGGGATACGCAGTATTTT. Its translation is CASREDMARDTQYF.

The rearrangement links TRBV6-1 to TRBJ1-5; the match to TRBD1 covers 8 bases. Germline V CDR1 and CDR2: MNHNS, SASEGT. This CDR3 contains 13 residues. Trimming took 7 bases from V and 5 from J; bases not matched to a gene: 4. The CDR3 protein is CASTDRGYQPQHF. In DNA form, the CDR3 reads TGTGCCAGCACTGACAGGGGTTATCAGCCCCAGCATTTT.

This clonotype was detected a few times. The genes are TRBV7-9 and TRBJ1-1; unclear D gene. The ends were cut back, 5 bases at V and 4 bases at J, with 17 bases in the middle. Germline V CDR1 and CDR2: SEHNR, FQNEAQ (reference sequence). This CDR3 region has 15 residues. DNA for the CDR3: TGTGCCAGCAGCAAGTTGGCAGGTACGGGCACTGAAGCTTTCTTT. Protein product: CASSKLAGTGTEAFF. The full variable domain, with the rest looked up from reference TRBV7-9 and TRBJ1-1, is DTGVSQNPRHKITKRGQNVTFRCDPISEHNRLYWYRQTLGQGPEFLTYFQNEAQLEKSRLLSDRFSAERPKGSFSTLEIQRTEQGDSAMYLCASSKLAGTGTEAFFGQGTRLTVV.

About this clonotype itself: Relative to the germline gene, one junction end is altered; a read error may explain this. The chain employs TRBV6-6 and TRBJ2-1; D is ambiguous. This CDR3 is 17 amino acids long. Germline V gene sequence: CDR1 MNHNY, CDR2 SVGAGI (reference sequence). As DNA, the CDR3 is TGTGCCAGCAGTTACTCGTATCTGGCAGTAGAAGGAAATGAGCAGTGCTTC. Protein: CASSYSYLAVEGNEQCF.

A word on this clonotype: The junction differs from germline at one of its ends, possibly a read error. V gene TRBV7-8 combines with J gene TRBJ1-1; weak D call: TRBD1 (5 bases). CDR1 is SGHVS and CDR2 is FQNEAQ in the germline V gene. This CDR3 has 14 amino acids. Here the CDR3 reads CASSLSVWGAEAFF. The CDR3, as DNA: TGTGCTAGCAGCTTATCAGTTTGGGGGGCTGAAGCTTTCTTT.